This T cell receptor (beta chain) was observed in a study of T-cell memory formation after mild COVID-19. V was trimmed by 1 base and J by 6 bases, leaving 11 bases between them. Germline lookup yields CDR1 SGHNT and CDR2 YYREEE (reference sequence). This CDR3 region has 13 residues. The 5'RACE method, run with constant-segment primers, produced TCR alpha and TCR beta cDNA libraries (carrying sample barcodes and UMIs). TCRdb fed the 5' RACE reads into MiXCR, producing one record per CDR3 protein. Of a few hundred thousand distinct CDR3 sequences listed, 25% to 30% are singletons. This TCR came from an adult woman who had mild COVID-19 (a few samples of this study predate the infection). Cell type and time point are not known. Source material: PBMCs or a T cell subset sorted from them (not recorded which). The V call is TRBV5-4, the J call TRBJ2-7; D is undetermined. The CDR3 region has the DNA TGTGCCAGCAGCTTGAAGACGGGTGGCGAGCAGTACTTC. This encodes CASSLKTGGEQYF. The complete variable domain, with remaining parts taken from reference TRBV5-4 and TRBJ2-7, reads ETGVTQSPTHLIKTRGQQVTLRCSSQSGHNTVSWYQQALGQGPQFIFQYYREEENGRGNFPPRFSGLQFPNYSSELNVNALELDDSALYLCASSLKTGGEQYFGPGTRLTVT.